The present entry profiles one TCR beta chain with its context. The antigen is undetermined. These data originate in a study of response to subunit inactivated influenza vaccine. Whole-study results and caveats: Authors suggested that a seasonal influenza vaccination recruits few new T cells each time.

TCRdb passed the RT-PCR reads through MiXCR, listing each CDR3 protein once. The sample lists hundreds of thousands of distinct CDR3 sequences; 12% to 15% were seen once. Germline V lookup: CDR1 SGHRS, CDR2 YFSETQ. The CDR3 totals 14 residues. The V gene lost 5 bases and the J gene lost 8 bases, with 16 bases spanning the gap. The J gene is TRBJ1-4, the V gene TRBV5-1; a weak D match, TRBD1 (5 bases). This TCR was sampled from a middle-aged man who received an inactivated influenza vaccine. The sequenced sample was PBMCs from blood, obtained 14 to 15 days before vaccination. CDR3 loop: CASRRSDGAEKLFF. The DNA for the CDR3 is TGCGCCAGCAGACGGTCCGATGGGGCAGAAAAACTGTTTTTT. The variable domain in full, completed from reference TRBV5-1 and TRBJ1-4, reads KAGVTQTPRYLIKTRGQQVTLSCSPISGHRSVSWYQQTPGQGLQFLFEYFSETQRNKGNFPGRFSGRQFSNSRSEMNVSTLELGDSALYLCASRRSDGAEKLFFGSGTQLSVL.